The 5 T cell receptor beta chains below were found in one sample sequenced in a study of post-analysis software for immune sequencing data. Study-level findings and limits: Four or five TRBV segments were significantly more frequent in patients than in controls. TRBV5-6, TRBV5-1 and TRBV20-1 were among these segments.

Their antigens remain unidentified. The authors incorporated unique molecular identifiers into the TCR beta cDNA libraries. TCRdb called the PCR reads again in MiXCR, with one record for every CDR3 protein. Of 450,000 to 700,000 distinct CDR3 sequences in the sample, 44% are singletons; the top ten hold 1.5% to 2%. Material for sequencing was blood. The receptors were sampled from a girl between 10 and 17 years old with multiple sclerosis.

The chain recombines TRBV4-1 with TRBJ2-1; 9 nucleotides match TRBD2. Germline CDR1 is MGHRA and CDR2 is YSYEKL. V trimming: 1 base; J trimming: 1 base; junction bases outside the gene matches: 2. CDR3 size: 16 residues. CDR3 DNA sequence: TGCGCCAGCAGCCAAGCGGGACTAGCTTCCTACAATGAGCAGTTCTTC. Translated: CASSQAGLASYNEQFF.

This clonotype was detected a few times. The gene calls are TRBV9 and TRBJ1-1; a possible D gene is TRBD1 (5 bases). In germline, CDR1 is SGDLS, CDR2 YYNGEE. The CDR3 runs 13 residues. Trimming stripped 4 bases from V and 4 bases from J, with 11 bases between. CDR3 nucleotides: TGTGCCAGCAGCCCGGGGCGGGGCACTGAAGCTTTCTTT. Protein sequence: CASSPGRGTEAFF. The full variable domain, in which reference TRBV9 and TRBJ1-1 provide the parts outside the CDR3, is DSGVTQTPKHLITATGQRVTLRCSPRSGDLSVYWYQQSLDQGLQFLIQYYNGEERAKGNILERFSAQQFPDLHSELNLSSLELGDSALYFCASSPGRGTEAFFGQGTRLTVV.

This chain links TRBV15 with TRBJ2-3; D perhaps matches TRBD1 (6 bases). CDR3 size: 17 residues. Germline V lookup: CDR1 LNHNV, CDR2 YYDKDF (reference sequence). The V and J ends lost 0 bases and 0 bases respectively, with 13 bases between them. In DNA, the CDR3 is TGTGCCACCAGCAGAGATCTAGGGACACTCAGCACAGATACGCAGTATTTT. Translated: CATSRDLGTLSTDTQYF.

This rearrangement joins TRBV7-9 to TRBJ2-7; 8 bases line up with TRBD2. There are 17 residues in the CDR3. Per the germline V gene, CDR1 is SEHNR and CDR2 is FQNEAQ (reference sequence). Trimming cost V 5 bases and J 1 base; bases outside gene matches: 13. The CDR3 nucleotides read TGTGCCAGCAGCCCCCAAGCTGCGGGGGGCAGTTCCTACGAGCAGTACTTC. Translated: CASSPQAAGGSSYEQYF.

The V call is TRBV6-1, the J call TRBJ1-5, with 10 bases lining up with TRBD1. Germline CDR1 MNHNS, CDR2 SASEGT. Losses at the gene ends were 6 bases for V and 2 bases for J; bases not matched to a gene: 7. The CDR3 runs to 16 residues. The DNA for the CDR3 is TGTGCCAGCAGCCAGGTGGGGACAGGGGGCAATCAGCCCCAGCATTTT. Translating gives CASSQVGTGGNQPQHF.